This record concerns one TCR beta chain sequence. Its target is not known. The data are from a study of PD-1 blockade in classical Hodgkin lymphoma. Study-wide results and caveats: Significant TCR diversity gains by C4D1 occurred in CD4+ but not CD8+ cells.

Germline assignment: CDR1 KGHSH and CDR2 LQKENI. Trimming removed 5 bases from V and 6 bases from J; junction bases left unmatched: 10. CDR3 length: 15 amino acids. Sequencing was performed with immunoSEQ multiplex PCR; in TCRdb, only in-frame clones are kept and a portion is missing. The table has just over 50,000 clones, about two thirds seen once. All the patients suffered relapse after autologous stem cell transplantation, and brentuximab vedotin exposure differed. The specimen was peripheral blood mononuclear cells (PBMCs), collected before the second cycle of nivolumab. This rearrangement joins TRBV18 to TRBJ2-7; 10 nucleotides match TRBD1. The clonotype comes from a human donor with classical Hodgkin lymphoma. The CDR3 loop reads CASSKGQGVAGEQYF. The CDR3 DNA is TGTGCCAGCTCAAAAGGACAGGGGGTAGCGGGCGAGCAGTACTTC.